These 15 T cell receptor beta chains came from one sample sequenced in a study of blood T cells in healthy people across ages. It was with a sample-barcoded 5' primer and a J-beta primer mix that a second PCR of about 7 to 12 cycles was run. TCRdb re-called the 5' RACE reads through MiXCR, storing one row per CDR3 protein. Here the sample spans about 720,000 distinct CDR3 sequences, about 20% being singletons. Material for sequencing was blood. The origin of the receptors is a man between 65 and 85 years old in good health.

The chain links TRBV29-1 to TRBJ2-1; 11 bases are a match to TRBD2. The CDR3 covers 15 residues. Germline CDR1 and CDR2: SQVTM and ANQGSEA. The trim removed 3 bases at V and 4 bases at J, leaving 5 bases unmatched. CDR3: CSVESSGGRYNEQFF. CDR3 nucleotides: TGCAGCGTTGAGTCTAGCGGGGGGCGTTACAATGAGCAGTTCTTC.

The chain uses TRBV20-1 and TRBJ2-5; unclear D gene. Near its end, the DNA agrees better with TRBJ2-7, so the J call may be wrong. The length of the CDR3 is 12 residues. Germline CDR1 and CDR2: DFQATT and SNEGSKA (reference sequence). The CDR3 sequence is CSASYSSSEQYF. The CDR3, as DNA: TGCAGTGCTAGTTACAGCAGTTCCGAGCAGTACTTC.

This rearrangement joins TRBV28 to TRBJ2-4, with 7 nucleotides matching TRBD2. The germline CDR1 and CDR2 sequences are MDHEN and SYDVKM. Unmatched junction bases numbered 14, after V lost 3 bases and J lost 6 bases. The CDR3 consists of 17 residues. CDR3 sequence (DNA): TGTGCCAGCAGTTTGCAGAGGGCGGGAGTGGTAGGAAACATTCAGTACTTC. Amino acids: CASSLQRAGVVGNIQYF.

There are a few counts of this clonotype. This chain links TRBV12-3 or TRBV12-4 with TRBJ2-1, with D possibly TRBD2 on 5 matching bases. The CDR3 sequence is 12 residues long. V lost 3 bases and J 10 bases, leaving 10 bases between the germline ends. CDR3 amino acids: CASSFPASEQFF. The DNA of the CDR3 is TGTGCCAGCAGTTTTCCCGCTAGCGAGCAGTTCTTC.

This clonotype occurred a few times. This chain joins TRBV2 and TRBJ1-6; D perhaps matches TRBD1 (6 bases). The CDR3 covers 13 residues. Germline assignment: CDR1 SNHLY and CDR2 FYNNEI. Trimming cost V 7 bases and J 9 bases, with 13 bases left between them. CDR3 loop: CASNGQSPSPLHF. The CDR3 DNA reads TGTGCCAGCAACGGACAGTCTCCTTCACCCCTCCACTTT.

This clonotype was recorded a few times. This chain links TRBV19 with TRBJ1-2, with D unclear. The V gene lost 9 bases and the J gene lost 3 bases, with 14 bases spanning the gap. Per the germline V gene, CDR1 is LNHDA and CDR2 is SQIVND (reference sequence). The CDR3 is made up of 13 amino acids. The CDR3 spells CASNIQRDYGYTF. CDR3 DNA sequence: TGTGCCAGCAACATCCAACGGGACTATGGCTACACCTTC.

This clonotype was seen more than once but under ten times. The J gene is TRBJ2-7, the V gene TRBV29-1; 13 nucleotides align to TRBD2. The J call may be incorrect, as the DNA end agrees better with TRBJ2-1. The length of the CDR3 is 14 residues. Germline CDR1 SQVTM, CDR2 ANQGSEA. CDR3 nucleotides: TGCAGCGTTGAAACTAGCGGGAGGGCCAATGAGCAGTTCTTC. This encodes CSVETSGRANEQFF.

V usage is TRBV5-1 and J usage is TRBJ2-1; D is tentatively TRBD1 or TRBD2 (6 bases each). Trimming removed 0 bases at V and 7 bases at J, with 11 bases between. The CDR3 sequence is 14 residues long. The germline V gene has CDR1 SGHRS and CDR2 YFSETQ. CDR3 region: CASSLAQGRNEQFF. CDR3 in DNA: TGCGCCAGCAGCTTGGCGCAGGGGAGGAATGAGCAGTTCTTC.

The V and J genes are TRBV7-9 and TRBJ1-2; D call uncertain. The CDR3 has 14 amino acids. Trimming pared 3 bases from V and 9 bases from J, leaving 17 bases between. The germline CDR1 and CDR2 sequences are SEHNR and FQNEAQ (reference sequence). For the CDR3, the DNA is TGTGCCAGCAGCTTTATGACTTCCTATGGTAGCTACACCTTC. It yields the protein CASSFMTSYGSYTF. Variable domain in full (rest from reference TRBV7-9 and TRBJ1-2): DTGVSQNPRHKITKRGQNVTFRCDPISEHNRLYWYRQTLGQGPEFLTYFQNEAQLEKSRLLSDRFSAERPKGSFSTLEIQRTEQGDSAMYLCASSFMTSYGSYTFGSGTRLTVV.

This clonotype was seen only a few times. V gene TRBV7-6 combines with J gene TRBJ2-5; 9 bases match TRBD2. The better agreement between TRBJ2-1 and the DNA end casts doubt on the J call. The CDR3 has 15 residues. The germline CDR1 and CDR2 sequences are SGHVS and FNYEAQ. CDR3 DNA: TGTGCCAGCAGCAACAGCGGGGGGTCCGGCAATGAGCAGTTCTTC. It translates to CASSNSGGSGNEQFF.

Ten or more counts support this clonotype. The V call is TRBV12-3 or TRBV12-4, the J call TRBJ2-3, with no clear D. This CDR3 is 14 amino acids long. V lost 8 bases and J 2 bases, leaving 14 bases between the germline ends. For the CDR3, the DNA is TGTGCCAGCCAAGTCGCCGGTCACACAGATACGCAGTATTTT. Translation: CASQVAGHTDTQYF.

This chain connects TRBV29-1 to TRBJ1-1; D is unresolved. The germline V gene has CDR1 SQVTM and CDR2 ANQGSEA. This CDR3 comprises 14 residues. V shed 5 bases and J shed 7 bases, with 20 bases lying between them. DNA of the CDR3: TGCAGCGTTCTGGCACAGCCTACTTCGGTTGAAGCTTTCTTT. Translating it yields CSVLAQPTSVEAFF.

V and J are TRBV20-1 and TRBJ2-1; a weak D match, TRBD2 (7 bases). The CDR3 runs to 17 residues. Germline-derived CDR1 and CDR2 are DFQATT and SNEGSKA (reference sequence). V lost 5 bases and J 1 base, leaving 21 bases between the germline ends. CDR3 nucleotide sequence: TGCAGTGCTGAGGGGGGGTCCGGGACTACTTCCTACAATGAGCAGTTCTTC. Amino acids: CSAEGGSGTTSYNEQFF.

This clonotype was detected only a few times. V usage is TRBV28 and J usage is TRBJ2-7, with D possibly TRBD2 on 5 matching bases. Trimming took 10 bases from V and 0 from J, leaving 16 bases between them. The germline V gene has CDR1 MDHEN and CDR2 SYDVKM. This CDR3 is 14 amino acids long. The CDR3, as DNA: TGTGCCATCCTAAAATCGGGGTTCTCCTACGAGCAGTACTTC. Its translation is CAILKSGFSYEQYF.

The rearrangement uses TRBV6-5 and TRBJ2-3; D is perhaps TRBD1 (6 bases). The length of the CDR3 is 15 residues. V was cut by 4 bases and J by 0 bases, with 11 bases left in between. CDR1 MNHEY and CDR2 SVGAGI come from the germline V gene. CDR3 loop: CASSSGHTSTDTQYF. CDR3 nucleotides: TGTGCCAGCAGTTCGGGACATACTAGCACAGATACGCAGTATTTT.